The TCR beta chain under discussion was sequenced for a study of OX40 agonist ivuxolimab in advanced cancers. Study background: Intravenous ivuxolimab at 0.01 to 10 mg/kg was given to patients every 2 weeks. Under the entry rules, prior anti-PD-1, anti-PD-L1 or anti-CTLA-4 therapy was allowed, and approximately 40% had some. The study reported partial responses in three patients: one hepatocellular carcinoma, two cutaneous melanoma.

The CDR3 length is 15 residues. With regard to this clone: What it binds is unknown.

Study-wide findings and caveats: At 0.1 to 3.0 mg/kg, clonal expansion of CD4+ and CD8+ blood T cells had occurred by week 6.

Profiled with immunoSEQ multiplex PCR; TCRdb holds only in-frame clones, not every one. The top ten hold roughly a fifth of the sample, which has 25,000 to 40,000 clones, roughly 80% seen once. The chain links TRBV7-5 to TRBJ1-5. TRBV7-5 is reported as a pseudogene. The sample in question was CD4+ or CD8+ T cells sorted from blood, obtained in a trial of the OX40 agonist ivuxolimab. The receptor was isolated from an adult with an advanced solid tumor such as melanoma, head and neck, liver or kidney cancer. DNA for the CDR3: TGTGTCGCCTTTCGCGAAAGAAAACCGGGGAGGACCCAGCATTTT. Its protein is CVAFRERKPGRTQHF.